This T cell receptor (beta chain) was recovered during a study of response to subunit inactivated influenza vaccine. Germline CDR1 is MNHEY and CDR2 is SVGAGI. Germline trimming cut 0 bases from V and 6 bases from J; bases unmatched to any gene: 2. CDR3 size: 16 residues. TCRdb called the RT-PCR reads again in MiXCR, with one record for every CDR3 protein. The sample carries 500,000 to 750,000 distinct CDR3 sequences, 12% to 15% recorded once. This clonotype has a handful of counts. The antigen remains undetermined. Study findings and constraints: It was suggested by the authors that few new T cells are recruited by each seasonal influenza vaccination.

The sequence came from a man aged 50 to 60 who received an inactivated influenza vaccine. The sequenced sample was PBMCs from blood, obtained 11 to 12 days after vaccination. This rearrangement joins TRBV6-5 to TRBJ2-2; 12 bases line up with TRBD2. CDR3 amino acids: CASSYSTSGSAGELFF. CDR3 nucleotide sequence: TGTGCCAGCAGTTACTCGACTAGCGGGAGCGCCGGGGAGCTGTTTTTT.